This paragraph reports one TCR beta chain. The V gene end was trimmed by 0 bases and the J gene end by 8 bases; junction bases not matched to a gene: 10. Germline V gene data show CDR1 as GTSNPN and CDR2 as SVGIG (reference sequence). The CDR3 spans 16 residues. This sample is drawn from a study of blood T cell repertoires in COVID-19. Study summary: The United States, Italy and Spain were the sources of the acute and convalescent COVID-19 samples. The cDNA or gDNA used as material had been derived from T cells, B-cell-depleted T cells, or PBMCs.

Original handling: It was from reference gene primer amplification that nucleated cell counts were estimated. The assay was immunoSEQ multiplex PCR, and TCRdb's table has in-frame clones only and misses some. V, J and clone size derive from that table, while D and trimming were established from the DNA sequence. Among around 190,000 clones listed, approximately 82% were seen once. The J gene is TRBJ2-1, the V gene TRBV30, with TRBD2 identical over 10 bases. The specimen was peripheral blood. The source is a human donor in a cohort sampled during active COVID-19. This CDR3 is CAWSVFRLAGVDEQFF. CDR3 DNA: TGTGCCTGGAGTGTTTTTCGCCTAGCGGGAGTGGATGAGCAGTTCTTC. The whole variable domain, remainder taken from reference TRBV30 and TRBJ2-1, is SQTIHQWPATLVQPVGSPLSLECTVEGTSNPNLYWYRQAAGRGLQLLFYSVGIGQISSEVPQNLSASRPQDRQFILSSKKLLLSDSGFYLCAWSVFRLAGVDEQFFGPGTRLTVL.